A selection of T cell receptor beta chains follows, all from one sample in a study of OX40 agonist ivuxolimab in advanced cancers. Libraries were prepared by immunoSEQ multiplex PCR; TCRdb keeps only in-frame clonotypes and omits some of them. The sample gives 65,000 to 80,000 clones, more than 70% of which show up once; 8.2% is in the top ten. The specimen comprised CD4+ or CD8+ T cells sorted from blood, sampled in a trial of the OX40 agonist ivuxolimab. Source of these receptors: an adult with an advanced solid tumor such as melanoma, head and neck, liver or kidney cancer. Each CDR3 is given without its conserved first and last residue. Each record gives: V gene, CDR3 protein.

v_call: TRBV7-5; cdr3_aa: VPRQFLSVYGYT
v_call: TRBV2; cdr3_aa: ASSERTDTQY
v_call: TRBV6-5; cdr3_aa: ASSLGGSNQPQH
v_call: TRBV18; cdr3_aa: ASSPQQGALSTDTQY
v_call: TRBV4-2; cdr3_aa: ASSPPTTSGRGRAGANVLT
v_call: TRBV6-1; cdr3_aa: ASSEPHRYYGYT
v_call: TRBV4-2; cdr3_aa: ASSQESSGHYNEQF
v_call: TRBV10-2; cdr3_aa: ASSEGGRQTQY
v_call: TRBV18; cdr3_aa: ASSPASGLEQF
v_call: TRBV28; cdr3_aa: ASNFPQGTSNYGYT
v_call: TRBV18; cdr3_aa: ASSPLSANTEAF
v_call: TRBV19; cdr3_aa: ASSFTGGAGANVLT
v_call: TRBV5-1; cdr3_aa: ASSLGTGWSYT
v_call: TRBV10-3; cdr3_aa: AISWTGTGADTQY
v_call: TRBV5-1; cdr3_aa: ASTRGQNTGELF
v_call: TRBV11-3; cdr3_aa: ASSQGGGRGNTEAF
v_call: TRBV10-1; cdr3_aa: ASRGQEGRQTQY
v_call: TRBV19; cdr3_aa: ASKRPATGELF
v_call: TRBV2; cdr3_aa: ASSEGQGYGNQPQH
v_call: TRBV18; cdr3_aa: ASSPPLGLKSYNEQF
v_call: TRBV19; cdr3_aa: ASSIGRVGTETQY
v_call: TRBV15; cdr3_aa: ATSRDQGIMAYRERSVETQY
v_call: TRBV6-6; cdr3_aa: ASSKQSSDTQY
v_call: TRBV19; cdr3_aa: ASRLRSGAETQY